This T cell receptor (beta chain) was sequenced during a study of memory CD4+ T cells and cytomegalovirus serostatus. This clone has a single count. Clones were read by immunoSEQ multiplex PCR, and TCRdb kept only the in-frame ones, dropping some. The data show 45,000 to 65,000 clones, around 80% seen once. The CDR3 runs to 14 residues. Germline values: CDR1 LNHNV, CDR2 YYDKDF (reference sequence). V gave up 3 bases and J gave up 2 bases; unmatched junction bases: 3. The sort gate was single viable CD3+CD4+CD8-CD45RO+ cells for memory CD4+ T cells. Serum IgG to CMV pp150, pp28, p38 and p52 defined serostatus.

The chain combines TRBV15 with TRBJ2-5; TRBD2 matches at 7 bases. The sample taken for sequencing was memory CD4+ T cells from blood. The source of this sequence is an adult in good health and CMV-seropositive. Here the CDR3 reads CATSRGRGQETQYF. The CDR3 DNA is TGTGCCACCAGCAGGGGGCGGGGGCAAGAGACCCAGTACTTC. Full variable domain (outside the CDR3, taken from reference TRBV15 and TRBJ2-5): DAMVIQNPRYQVTQFGKPVTLSCSQTLNHNVMYWYQQKSSQAPKLLFHYYDKDFNNEADTPDNFQSRRPNTSFCFLDIRSPGLGDTAMYLCATSRGRGQETQYFGPGTRLLVL.